This TCR beta chain emerged from a study of vaccination and CD4 T cells after COVID-19. With the Oncomine TCR Beta short-read assay, DNA from cultured CD4+ T cells was sequenced. Cultured CD4+ T cells yielded the extracted genomic DNA. TCRdb processed the PCR reads anew with MiXCR; each CDR3 protein has one entry. The sample shows about 15,000 distinct CDR3 sequences, about three quarters of them seen only once. As to treatment: approximately nine-day PBMC culture with coronavirus spike peptide pools or control peptides (ViraFEST assay). Positive PCR tests dated from March to December 2020, predating US Alpha, Beta and Delta variants. The CDR3 is made up of 16 amino acids. The table lists this clonotype with a few counts. Its antigen is unknown.

The sample was CD4+ T cells from blood, cultured in vitro. This chain links TRBV21-1 with TRBJ1-6; the DNA was not compared with TRBD1, the D call given in the table. TRBV21-1 is annotated as a pseudogene. This TCR was recovered from a human donor who had recovered from COVID-19. The CDR3 here is CASSRGGTGNNSPLHF. The CDR3 nucleotides read TGTGCCAGCAGCAGGGGAGGGACAGGCAATAATTCACCCCTCCACTTT.